This TCR beta chain appears in the sequencing data of a study of a mutant IDH1 vaccine in newly diagnosed glioma. Sequenced by immunoSEQ multiplex PCR; TCRdb stores in-frame clones only, minus some. The data contain some 71,000 clones, roughly 86% of them singletons. Study-level points and caveats: Top-clonotype changes in peripheral T cells seemed unrelated to pseudoprogression.

To note about this clone: What it binds is not known.

V was pared by 0 bases and J by 3 bases, with 11 bases between. The CDR3 is 15 residues long. Germline values: CDR1 SGHDN, CDR2 FVKESK. As for time point: week 35, safety follow-up. In the vaccine, a single dose held 300 ug of the mutant IDH1 20-mer peptide, along with topical imiquimod. During weeks 1, 3, 5, 7, 11, 15, 19 and 23, patients received eight vaccinations. This material consisted of PBMCs, taken from a glioma patient whose treatment included an IDH1 peptide vaccine. The V gene is TRBV14, the J gene TRBJ1-2; D remains ambiguous. The TCR sequence derives from a man aged 25-45 years with glioma. The CDR3 sequence: CASSQDPGSYYGYTF. CDR3 coding DNA: TGTGCCAGCAGCCAAGATCCAGGATCCTACTATGGCTACACCTTC.